The T cell receptor beta chain under discussion was sequenced for a study of long-term antiretroviral therapy in people with HIV. Runs used v3.0 of the immunoSEQ assay and were done at survey level. Assay used: immunoSEQ multiplex PCR; TCRdb lists only in-frame clones, some missing. The profile shows around 16,000 clones, about four fifths of them singletons. CDR1 and CDR2 from the germline V gene are SGHRS and YFSETQ. V was clipped by 4 bases and J by 1 base; unmatched bases: 9. The CDR3 spans 16 residues. This chain uses TRBV5-1 with TRBJ2-7; 9 nucleotides match TRBD1. The source of this sequence is a man in his forties with HIV. Sequences were derived from unsorted PBMCs, sampled just before starting antiretroviral therapy. The CDR3 here is CASSLGGTGNSYEQYF. The CDR3 DNA reads TGCGCCAGCAGCCTGGGGGGGACAGGGAATTCCTACGAGCAGTACTTC. The variable domain in full, completed from reference TRBV5-1 and TRBJ2-7, reads KAGVTQTPRYLIKTRGQQVTLSCSPISGHRSVSWYQQTPGQGLQFLFEYFSETQRNKGNFPGRFSGRQFSNSRSEMNVSTLELGDSALYLCASSLGGTGNSYEQYFGPGTRLTVT.